Included here is one T cell receptor (beta chain) sequence, with context. Some clones are missing from TCRdb's copy, which holds only in-frame ones; the method was immunoSEQ multiplex PCR. The sample yields more than 65,000 clones, approximately 93% seen once. The data belong to a study of technical replicates of blood from a few donors. This CDR3 spans 16 amino acids. V was clipped by 3 bases and J by 4 bases; unmatched bases: 8. Germline V CDR1 and CDR2: MGHDK, SYGVNS. Material for sequencing was T cells isolated from PBMCs. The TCR comes from a human donor in good health. The chain uses TRBV25-1 and TRBJ2-1, with TRBD2 matching over 8 bases. The CDR3, as DNA: TGTGCCAGCAGTGATACGGCTAGCGGGCCGTACAATGAGCAGTTCTTC. This translates into CASSDTASGPYNEQFF.